This T cell receptor beta chain came from a study of T cells expressing NK-cell markers. Study in general: The TCR beta repertoires were obtained from sorted CD3+CD56+NKG2C+, CD3+CD56+NKG2C- and CD3+CD56-NKG2C+ T cells. With respect to HCMV, seven of the eight sequenced donors were seropositive, and one was seronegative.

Study-wide results and limits: NKG2C+ dominant clonotype frequencies in six donors were roughly 1.0-7.5% of CD8+ T cells. Also leading the CD3+CD56-NKG2C+ fraction in a handful of donors were these clonotypes.

For this clonotype: Its cognate antigen is unknown.

One entry per CDR3 protein, without DNA, is what TCRdb gives after re-calling the 5' RACE reads. The sample data list about 260,000 distinct CDR3 sequences. Germline V gives CDR1 DFQATT, CDR2 SNEGSKA (reference sequence). CDR3 length: 15 residues. This receptor was obtained from a woman between 18 and 70 years old in good health. Sequencing was done on a sample of blood T cells: a sorted CD56 or NKG2C T cell subset, CD4+ or CD8+ T cells, or bulk PBMC T cells (not recorded which). The chain is built from TRBV20-1 and TRBJ1-5. CDR3 sequence: CSASGSKDSNQPQHF.